These 10 T cell receptor beta chains were sequenced from one sample in a study of post-analysis software for immune sequencing data. Study-wide findings and caveats: Included in a set of a handful of TRBV segments more frequent in patients than controls were TRBV5-6, TRBV5-1 and TRBV20-1.

These TCRs' antigens remain unknown. Incorporated into the TCR beta cDNA libraries were unique molecular identifiers, which served to reduce PCR and sequencing biases. Each CDR3 protein gets one entry after TCRdb re-called the PCR reads with MiXCR. The repertoire includes around 710,000 distinct CDR3 sequences, 46% of them detected once, and over 4.5% sits in the top ten. The material sequenced was blood. Receptors originate from a girl aged 10-17 years with multiple sclerosis.

The rearrangement uses TRBV12-3 or TRBV12-4 and TRBJ2-5; no clear D gene. The CDR3 loop spans 13 amino acids. V was clipped by 4 bases and J by 5 bases, with 11 bases between them. CDR3 region: CASSYGLGETQYF. The CDR3 DNA is TGTGCCAGCAGTTATGGGCTAGGGGAGACCCAGTACTTC.

The chain combines TRBV20-1 with TRBJ2-7; D uncertain. Trimming pared 2 bases from V and 6 bases from J, leaving 8 bases between. The CDR3 extends over 11 amino acids. Germline CDR1 reads DFQATT; CDR2 reads SNEGSKA (reference sequence). The CDR3: CSARTSPEQYF. The CDR3 region has the DNA TGCAGTGCTAGAACCTCGCCCGAGCAGTACTTC.

This clonotype was picked up a small number of times. The genes are TRBV27 and TRBJ2-1, with D maybe TRBD1 (6 bases). V shed 3 bases and J shed 7 bases, with 10 bases lying between them. The CDR3 is made up of 13 amino acids. Germline V CDR1 and CDR2: MNHEY, SMNVEV (reference sequence). In nucleotides, the CDR3 is TGTGCCAGCAGTTTGGGGACATTGAATGAGCAGTTCTTC. This gives the protein CASSLGTLNEQFF.

The chain links TRBV10-3 to TRBJ2-5; 10 bases line up with TRBD2. CDR3 size: 16 residues. Germline V gene data show CDR1 as ENHRY and CDR2 as SYGVKD. V dropped 2 bases and J dropped 1; count of bases not matched to a gene: 4. The CDR3 sequence: CAISETTSGAQETQYF. The DNA of the CDR3 is TGTGCCATCAGTGAGACAACTAGCGGGGCCCAAGAGACCCAGTACTTC.

The chain carries TRBV20-1 and TRBJ2-7, with 10 bases aligning to TRBD2. The germline gives CDR1 DFQATT, CDR2 SNEGSKA (reference sequence). This CDR3 has 17 residues. J lost 2 bases, V lost 5 bases, and 15 bases had no gene match. CDR3 sequence: CSAGPASGSRGAYEQYF. CDR3 sequence (DNA): TGCAGTGCTGGGCCGGCTAGCGGGAGCCGAGGGGCCTACGAGCAGTACTTC.

The DNA for the CDR3 is TGTGCCAGCAGCTCTCAGGGTTCGCAAGAGACCCAGTACTTC. Its translation is CASSSQGSQETQYF. The genes are TRBV7-9 and TRBJ2-5, with D possibly TRBD1 on 5 matching bases. This CDR3 has 14 amino acids. Germline V gene data show CDR1 as SEHNR and CDR2 as FQNEAQ (reference sequence). The V and J ends lost 4 bases and 2 bases respectively, with 11 bases between them.

Concerning this clonotype: A read error may be the cause here, since a much bigger clone is one base away. The chain carries TRBV7-9 and TRBJ2-1; D not resolved. This CDR3 contains 12 residues. Germline V gene data show CDR1 as SEHNR and CDR2 as FQNEAQ (reference sequence). CDR3 sequence reads: CASNLMVDEQFF. Here the CDR3 DNA reads TGTGCCAGCAACTTAATGGTCGATGAGCAGTTCTTC.

This clonotype was seen just once. This chain joins TRBV12-3 or TRBV12-4 and TRBJ2-1; 7 bases are a match to TRBD2. The DNA end is a closer match to TRBJ2-7, so the J assignment may be wrong. CDR3 size: 18 residues. CDR3: CASSLWDGRDWSYNEQYF. Written as DNA, the CDR3 is TGTGCCAGCAGTTTATGGGATGGGAGGGATTGGTCCTACAATGAGCAGTACTTC.

V usage is TRBV28 and J usage is TRBJ1-4; 7 bases are shared with TRBD1. Germline CDR1 MDHEN, CDR2 SYDVKM. V was pared by 8 bases and J by 3 bases, with 6 bases of the junction left unmatched. The CDR3 has 14 residues. Here the CDR3 reads CASSRGGANEKLFF. The CDR3 DNA sequence: TGTGCCAGCTCCAGGGGGGGGGCTAATGAAAAACTGTTTTTT.

CDR3 DNA sequence: TGTGCCAGCAGTTACAGGGAGAAGGGCCAAGAGACCCAGTACTTC. Protein sequence: CASSYREKGQETQYF. V usage is TRBV6-6 and J usage is TRBJ2-5; TRBD2 might be the D (5 bases). V shed 2 bases and J shed 1 base, with 11 bases lying between them. Germline assignment: CDR1 MNHNY and CDR2 SVGAGI (reference sequence). The CDR3 loop spans 15 amino acids.